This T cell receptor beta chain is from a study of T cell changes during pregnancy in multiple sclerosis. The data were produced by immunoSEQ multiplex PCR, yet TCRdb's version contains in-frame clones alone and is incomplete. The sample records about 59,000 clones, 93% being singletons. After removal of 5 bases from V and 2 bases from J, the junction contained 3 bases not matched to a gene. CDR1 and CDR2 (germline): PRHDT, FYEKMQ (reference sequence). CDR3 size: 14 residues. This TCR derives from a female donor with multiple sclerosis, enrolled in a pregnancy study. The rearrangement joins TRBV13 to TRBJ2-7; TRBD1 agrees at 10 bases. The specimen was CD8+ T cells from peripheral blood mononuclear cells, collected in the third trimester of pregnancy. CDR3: CASSAGQGAYEQYF. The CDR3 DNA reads TGTGCCAGCAGCGCCGGACAGGGGGCCTACGAGCAGTACTTC. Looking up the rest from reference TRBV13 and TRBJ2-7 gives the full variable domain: AAGVIQSPRHLIKEKRETATLKCYPIPRHDTVYWYQQGPGQDPQFLISFYEKMQSDKGSIPDRFSAQQFSDYHSELNMSSLELGDSALYFCASSAGQGAYEQYFGPGTRLTVT.